This T cell receptor (beta chain) appears in the sequencing data of a study of T-cell memory formation after mild COVID-19. Overall study context: The TCR clusters were mostly specific to one donor.

MiXCR was run by TCRdb on the 5' RACE reads, yielding one entry per CDR3 protein. The table lists tens of thousands of distinct CDR3 sequences, about 14% of them singletons, with about two fifths in the top ten. The V end lost 4 bases, the J end lost 4 bases, and 11 bases lay between the germline ends. The CDR3 length is 14 residues. CDR1 is MNHEY, CDR2 SVGEGT, per germline. The rearrangement joins TRBV6-2 or TRBV6-3 to TRBJ2-1; no reliable D call. The sequence derives from a man between 18 and 35 years old who had mild COVID-19 (a few samples of this study predate the infection). Cell type and time point are not known. The sample was PBMCs or a T cell subset sorted from them (not recorded which). The CDR3 coding sequence is TGTGCCAGCAGTTTCGAACCGGAATACAATGAGCAGTTCTTC. It translates to CASSFEPEYNEQFF.